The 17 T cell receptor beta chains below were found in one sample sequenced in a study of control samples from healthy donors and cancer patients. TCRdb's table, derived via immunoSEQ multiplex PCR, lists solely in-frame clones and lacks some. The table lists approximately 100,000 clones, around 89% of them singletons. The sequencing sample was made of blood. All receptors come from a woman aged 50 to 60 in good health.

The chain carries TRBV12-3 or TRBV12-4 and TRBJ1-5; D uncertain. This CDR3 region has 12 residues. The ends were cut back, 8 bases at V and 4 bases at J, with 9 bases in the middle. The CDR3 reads CASASPNQPQHF. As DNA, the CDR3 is TGTGCCAGCGCTTCCCCGAATCAGCCCCAGCATTTT.

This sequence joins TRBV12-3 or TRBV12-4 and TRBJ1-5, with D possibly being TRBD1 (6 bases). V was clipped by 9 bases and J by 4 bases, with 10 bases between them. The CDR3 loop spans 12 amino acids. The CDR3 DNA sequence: TGTGCCAGTCAGGGGCAGAATCAGCCCCAGCATTTT. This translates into CASQGQNQPQHF.

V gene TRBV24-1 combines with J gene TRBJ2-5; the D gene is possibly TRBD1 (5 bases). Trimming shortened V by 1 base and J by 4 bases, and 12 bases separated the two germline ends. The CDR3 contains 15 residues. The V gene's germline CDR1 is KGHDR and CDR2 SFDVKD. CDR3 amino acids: CATSDLDSVIETQYF. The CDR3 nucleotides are TGTGCCACCAGTGATTTAGACAGTGTGATAGAGACCCAGTACTTC.

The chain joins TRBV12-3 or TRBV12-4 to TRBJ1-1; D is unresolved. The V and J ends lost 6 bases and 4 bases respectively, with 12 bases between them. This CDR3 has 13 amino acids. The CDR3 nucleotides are TGTGCCAGCAGAAGGAAGATGGGCACTGAAGCTTTCTTT. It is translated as CASRRKMGTEAFF.

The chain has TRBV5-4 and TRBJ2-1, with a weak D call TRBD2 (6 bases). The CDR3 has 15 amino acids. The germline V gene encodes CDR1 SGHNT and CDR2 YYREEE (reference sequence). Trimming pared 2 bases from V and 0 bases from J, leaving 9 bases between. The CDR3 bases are TGTGCCAGCAGCTTCCGGGGGAGCTCCTACAATGAGCAGTTCTTC. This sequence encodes CASSFRGSSYNEQFF.

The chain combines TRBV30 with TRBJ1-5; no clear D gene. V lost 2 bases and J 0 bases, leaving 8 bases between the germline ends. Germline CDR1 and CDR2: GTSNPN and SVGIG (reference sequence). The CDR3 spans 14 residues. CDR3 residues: CAWSIAYSNQPQHF. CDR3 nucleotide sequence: TGTGCCTGGAGTATCGCTTATAGCAATCAGCCCCAGCATTTT. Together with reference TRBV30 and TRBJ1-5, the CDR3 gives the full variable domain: SQTIHQWPATLVQPVGSPLSLECTVEGTSNPNLYWYRQAAGRGLQLLFYSVGIGQISSEVPQNLSASRPQDRQFILSSKKLLLSDSGFYLCAWSIAYSNQPQHFGDGTRLSIL.

DNA for the CDR3: TGTGCCAGCAGCTTGAAAAGCTCCTATAATTCACCCCTCCACTTT. It encodes CASSLKSSYNSPLHF. The chain links TRBV7-9 to TRBJ1-6; the D is unclear. Germline V gives CDR1 SEHNR, CDR2 FQNEAQ (reference sequence). V gave up 3 bases and J gave up 0 bases, with 6 bases separating them. This CDR3 has 15 amino acids.

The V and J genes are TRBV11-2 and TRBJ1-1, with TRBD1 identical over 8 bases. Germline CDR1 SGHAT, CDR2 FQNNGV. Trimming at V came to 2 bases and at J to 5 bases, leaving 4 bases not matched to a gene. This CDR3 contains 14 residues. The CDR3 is CASSLTDRATEAFF. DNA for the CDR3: TGTGCCAGCAGCTTAACGGACAGGGCAACTGAAGCTTTCTTT.

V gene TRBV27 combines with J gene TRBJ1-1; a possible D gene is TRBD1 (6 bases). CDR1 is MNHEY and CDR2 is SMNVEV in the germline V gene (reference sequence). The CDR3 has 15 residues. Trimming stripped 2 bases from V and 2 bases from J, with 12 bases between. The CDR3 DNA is TGTGCCAGCAGTTTAGAGGGGGGCCCCAACACTGAAGCTTTCTTT. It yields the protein CASSLEGGPNTEAFF.

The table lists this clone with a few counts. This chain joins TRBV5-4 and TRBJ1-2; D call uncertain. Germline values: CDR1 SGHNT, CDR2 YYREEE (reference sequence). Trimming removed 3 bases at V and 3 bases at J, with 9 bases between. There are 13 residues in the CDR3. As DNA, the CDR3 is TGTGCCAGCAGCTCTTGGTGGGACTATGGCTACACCTTC. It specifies CASSSWWDYGYTF.

As DNA, the CDR3 is TGTGCCAGCAGTGAATCCGGTGGGGGGGTCTCCTACAATGAGCAGTTCTTC. Amino acid sequence: CASSESGGGVSYNEQFF. This chain uses TRBV25-1 with TRBJ2-1; 7 positions match TRBD2. The J segment lost 0 bases and the V segment lost 1 base, leaving 6 bases of the junction unmatched. Per germline, CDR1 MGHDK and CDR2 SYGVNS. The CDR3 runs 17 residues.

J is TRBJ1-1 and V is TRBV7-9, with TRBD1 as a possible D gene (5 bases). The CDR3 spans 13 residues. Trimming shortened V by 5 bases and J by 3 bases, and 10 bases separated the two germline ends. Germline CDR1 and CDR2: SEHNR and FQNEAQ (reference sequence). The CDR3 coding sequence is TGTGCCAGCAGCCCACGGGGGTACACTGAAGCTTTCTTT. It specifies CASSPRGYTEAFF.

CDR3 sequence: CASSPGLGKFYNEQFF. The DNA of the CDR3 is TGCGCCAGCAGCCCCGGACTAGGCAAATTCTACAATGAGCAGTTCTTC. This chain joins TRBV5-1 and TRBJ2-1, with 7 bases matching TRBD2. The CDR3 has 16 residues. Trimming at V came to 4 bases and at J to 3 bases, leaving 10 bases not matched to a gene. From germline, CDR1 is SGHRS and CDR2 YFSETQ. The full variable domain, completed using reference TRBV5-1 and TRBJ2-1, is KAGVTQTPRYLIKTRGQQVTLSCSPISGHRSVSWYQQTPGQGLQFLFEYFSETQRNKGNFPGRFSGRQFSNSRSEMNVSTLELGDSALYLCASSPGLGKFYNEQFFGPGTRLTVL.

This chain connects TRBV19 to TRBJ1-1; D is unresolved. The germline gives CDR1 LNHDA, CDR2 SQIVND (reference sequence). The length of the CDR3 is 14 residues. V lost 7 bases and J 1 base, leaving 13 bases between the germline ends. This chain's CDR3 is CASTNPTENTEAFF. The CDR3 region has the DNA TGTGCCAGTACCAACCCCACAGAGAACACTGAAGCTTTCTTT.

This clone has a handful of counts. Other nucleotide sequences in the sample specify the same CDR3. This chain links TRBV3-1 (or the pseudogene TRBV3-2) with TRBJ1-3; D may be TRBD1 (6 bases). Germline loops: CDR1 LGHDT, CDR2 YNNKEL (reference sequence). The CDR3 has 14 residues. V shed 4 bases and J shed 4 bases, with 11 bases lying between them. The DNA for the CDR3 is TGTGCCAGCAGCCCTTCAGACAGGGGAAACACCATATATTTT. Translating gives CASSPSDRGNTIYF.

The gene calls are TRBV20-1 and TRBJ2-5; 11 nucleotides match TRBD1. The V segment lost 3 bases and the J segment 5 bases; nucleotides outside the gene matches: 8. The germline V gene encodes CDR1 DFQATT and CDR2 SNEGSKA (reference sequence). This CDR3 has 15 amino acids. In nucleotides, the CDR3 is TGCAGTGCTAGTAGTTCGGACAGGGGGCGGGAGACCCAGTACTTC. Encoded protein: CSASSSDRGRETQYF.

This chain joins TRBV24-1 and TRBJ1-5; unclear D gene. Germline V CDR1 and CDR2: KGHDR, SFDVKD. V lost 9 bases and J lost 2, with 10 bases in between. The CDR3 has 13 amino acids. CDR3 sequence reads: CATRGSGNQPQHF. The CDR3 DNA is TGTGCCACCCGGGGATCGGGCAATCAGCCCCAGCATTTT.